These 29 T cell receptor beta chains were sequenced from one sample in a study of CD8+CD57+ T cells in acquired aplastic anemia. Sequencing was done on patients that had shown CD8+CD57+ cell expansion by flow cytometry. TCR beta VDJ combinations and CDR3 sequences were profiled from genomic DNA. From the reads, TCRdb called clonotypes with MiXCR, one entry per CDR3 protein. The sample consists of 150,000 to 200,000 distinct CDR3 sequences, roughly 43% of them appearing once. Sequencing was performed on sorted CD4+, CD8+, or CD8+CD57+ T cells (not recorded which) from PBMCs. The receptors were gathered from a human donor with aplastic anemia.

This clonotype was picked up many times. V gene TRBV6-2 or TRBV6-3 combines with J gene TRBJ2-1, with TRBD1 matching 8 bases. In germline, CDR1 is MNHEY, CDR2 SVGEGT. The J segment lost 7 bases and the V segment lost 0 bases, leaving 2 bases of the junction unmatched. The CDR3 runs 14 residues. Here the CDR3 DNA reads TGTGCCAGCAGTTACTCGAGGACAGGGAATGAGCAGTTCTTC. Protein sequence: CASSYSRTGNEQFF.

As concerns this clonotype: The CDR3 ends on some other residue instead of the conserved phenylalanine or tryptophan, so this is likely a read error. V gene TRBV27 combines with J gene TRBJ2-5; D may match TRBD1 or TRBD2 (5 bases each). The germline V and J ends were trimmed by 5 bases and 5 bases, with 15 bases remaining between them. The CDR3 consists of 14 residues. Germline CDR1 reads MNHEY; CDR2 reads SMNVEV (reference sequence). CDR3 DNA: TGTGCCAGCAGTGAAAGAGACTGGGGGGAGACCCAGTACCTC. Translated: CASSERDWGETQYL.

V is TRBV2 and J is TRBJ2-1; 8 bases are a match to TRBD2. The CDR3 is 14 amino acids. J was trimmed by 10 bases and V by 1 base; bases with no gene match: 6. Germline-derived CDR1 and CDR2 are SNHLY and FYNNEI. CDR3 DNA: TGTGCCAGCAGTGAAGGGACGCGGGGGGAAGAGCAGTTCTTC. This codes for CASSEGTRGEEQFF.

In this sample, this clonotype turned up a few times. The chain links TRBV7-2 to TRBJ2-7; D is ambiguous. V gave up 3 bases and J gave up 0 bases, with 6 bases separating them. CDR3 length: 13 residues. CDR1 and CDR2 (germline): SGHTA, FQGNSA. Written as DNA, the CDR3 is TGTGCCAGCAGCTTTACGTACTCCTACGAGCAGTACTTC. Its translation: CASSFTYSYEQYF.

The V and J genes are TRBV15 and TRBJ1-5; D is possibly TRBD1 (6 bases). The CDR3 has 18 amino acids. The V gene's germline CDR1 is LNHNV and CDR2 YYDKDF (reference sequence). Between the trimmed V and J ends, which lost 0 bases and 7 bases, there was a span of 22 bases. CDR3 region: CATSREGPGVLGKQPQHF. DNA of the CDR3: TGTGCCACCAGCAGAGAAGGGCCAGGGGTTCTTGGTAAACAGCCCCAGCATTTT.

Of note for this clonotype: With a much larger clone just one base away, this may be a read error. The rearrangement links TRBV12-3 or TRBV12-4 to TRBJ1-2, with no clear D. The CDR3 contains 14 residues. Trimming removed 2 bases at V and 4 bases at J, with 11 bases between. This chain's CDR3 is CASSLTPTVYGYTF. The CDR3 DNA reads as TGTGCCAGCAGTTTAACCCCAACAGTCTATGGCTACACCTTC.

The chain combines TRBV2 with TRBJ1-2; no reliable D call. CDR1 and CDR2 (germline): SNHLY, FYNNEI. With 2 bases removed from V and 7 bases from J, the gap between germline ends came to 8 bases. The CDR3 is made up of 12 amino acids. The CDR3 loop reads CASSEQAAGYTF. As DNA, the CDR3 is TGTGCCAGCAGTGAACAGGCGGCTGGCTACACCTTC.

This clonotype came up a few times. Possible read error: a much larger clone is one base away. The V gene is TRBV7-8, the J gene TRBJ2-7; D may be TRBD2 (7 bases). The V gene lost 0 bases and the J gene lost 0 bases, with 12 bases spanning the gap. Germline V gives CDR1 SGHVS, CDR2 FQNEAQ. The CDR3 covers 16 residues. The CDR3 bases are TGTGCCAGCAGCTTAGCGGGGGGGGCTAACTCCTACGAGCAGTACTTC. Protein sequence: CASSLAGGANSYEQYF.

Remarks on this clonotype: A much larger clone differs by one base, so this may be a read error. The chain links TRBV6-1 to TRBJ1-4; 8 positions agree with TRBD1. The CDR3 totals 13 residues. The germline gives CDR1 MNHNS, CDR2 SASEGT. The CDR3 spells CAGSDKDRAKLFF. The CDR3 DNA reads as TGTGCCGGCAGTGACAAGGACAGGGCAAAACTGTTTTTT.

This chain joins TRBV12-3 or TRBV12-4 and TRBJ2-7, with TRBD1 matching 9 bases. This CDR3 contains 19 residues. J gave up 2 bases and V 5 bases, and 19 bases lay outside the gene matches. The CDR3: CASSPLGGGTGTSAYEQYF. In DNA, the CDR3 is TGTGCCAGCAGTCCATTGGGGGGGGGGACAGGGACTTCGGCCTACGAGCAGTACTTC.

The V call is TRBV24-1, the J call TRBJ2-3; D gene unclear. Germline V gene sequence: CDR1 KGHDR, CDR2 SFDVKD. V was cut by 4 bases and J by 4 bases, with 23 bases left in between. This CDR3 comprises 18 residues. As DNA, the CDR3 is TGTGCCACCAGTGACAAGAGATCTACTTGGTCGCTAGCAGATACGCAGTATTTT. Translating it yields CATSDKRSTWSLADTQYF.

V usage is TRBV6-1 and J usage is TRBJ1-2; no clear D gene. The CDR3 is 15 amino acids. V lost 3 bases, J lost 3 bases, and 14 bases lay in between. Germline CDR1 MNHNS, CDR2 SASEGT. For the CDR3, the DNA is TGTGCCAGCAGTGATGCAGGAATTTACGACTATGGCTACACCTTC. This codes for CASSDAGIYDYGYTF.

Many counts were recorded for this clonotype. In DNA form, the CDR3 reads TGTGCCAGCAGTTACTCAGGGACCACCGGGGAGCTGTTTTTT. Amino acid sequence: CASSYSGTTGELFF. The chain links TRBV6-5 to TRBJ2-2; D tentatively fits TRBD1 or TRBD2 (5 bases each). The CDR3 is 14 amino acids. Trimming cost V 0 bases and J 4 bases, with 6 bases left between them. Germline CDR1 and CDR2: MNHEY and SVGAGI.

This clonotype was observed a handful of times. The chain's CDR3 is CATSDSDRGVNEQFF. The CDR3, as DNA: TGTGCCACCAGTGACTCGGACAGGGGAGTCAATGAGCAGTTCTTC. The chain is built from TRBV24-1 and TRBJ2-1, with 9 bases that match TRBD1. Germline-derived CDR1 and CDR2 are KGHDR and SFDVKD. The CDR3 has 15 residues. Germline trimming cut 4 bases from V and 6 bases from J; bases unmatched to any gene: 6.

The CDR3: CASSTSGTRGETQYF. CDR3 DNA: TGTGCCAGCAGCACTTCCGGGACTAGAGGGGAGACCCAGTACTTC. This chain uses TRBV25-1 with TRBJ2-5; 8 positions agree with TRBD2. In germline, CDR1 is MGHDK, CDR2 SYGVNS. Trimming took 6 bases from V and 5 from J; bases not matched to a gene: 11. The CDR3 totals 15 residues.

The chain joins TRBV5-1 to TRBJ2-5; 7 positions match TRBD2. The CDR3 has 13 amino acids. The trim removed 7 bases at V and 4 bases at J, leaving 7 bases unmatched. CDR1 and CDR2 (germline): SGHRS, YFSETQ. In DNA form, the CDR3 reads TGCGCCAGCCAGCGGGGCGCGTCAGAGACCCAGTACTTC. This codes for CASQRGASETQYF.

The chain is built from TRBV15 and TRBJ2-6; D perhaps matches TRBD1 (6 bases). V dropped 4 bases and J dropped 1 base, with 14 bases sitting between them. CDR3 size: 17 residues. Looked up from germline, CDR1 is LNHNV and CDR2 is YYDKDF (reference sequence). CDR3 residues: CATSKATTGSGANVLTF. The CDR3 region has the DNA TGTGCCACCAGCAAAGCGACGACAGGTTCTGGGGCCAACGTCCTGACTTTC.

J is TRBJ1-2 and V is TRBV29-1, with no clear D. Per the germline V gene, CDR1 is SQVTM and CDR2 is ANQGSEA. The CDR3 loop spans 12 amino acids. V was pared by 8 bases and J by 1 base, with 11 bases between. The CDR3: CSSLEGNYGYTF. The CDR3, as DNA: TGCAGCTCCCTGGAGGGTAACTATGGCTACACCTTC.

The rearrangement joins TRBV20-1 to TRBJ2-5; 9 bases align to TRBD1. Germline CDR1 reads DFQATT; CDR2 reads SNEGSKA (reference sequence). The CDR3 extends over 14 amino acids. V shed 6 bases and J 7 bases; nucleotides not matched to a gene: 12. The CDR3 region is CSATGTGRDVTQYF. In DNA form, the CDR3 reads TGCAGTGCCACCGGGACAGGGAGGGACGTGACCCAGTACTTC.

V is TRBV7-6 and J is TRBJ2-3, with D maybe TRBD2 (5 bases). CDR1 and CDR2 from the germline V gene are SGHVS and FNYEAQ. Trimming removed 5 bases from V and 4 bases from J, with 13 bases in between. The CDR3 totals 14 residues. The CDR3 protein is CASSVLRDSDTQYF. The CDR3 DNA sequence: TGTGCCAGCAGCGTACTACGGGATTCAGATACGCAGTATTTT.

This clonotype has ten or more counts. The CDR3 sequence: CASRGGTPTNTEAFF. The CDR3 DNA sequence: TGTGCCAGCAGGGGTGGGACACCTACGAACACTGAAGCTTTCTTT. The V gene is TRBV6-1, the J gene TRBJ1-1, with TRBD1 as a possible D gene (6 bases). The CDR3 extends over 15 amino acids. Germline assignment: CDR1 MNHNS and CDR2 SASEGT. Trimming removed 6 bases from V and 1 base from J, with 15 bases in between.

This sequence joins TRBV3-1 and TRBJ2-7; 8 bases fit TRBD2. This CDR3 has 15 amino acids. With V trimmed by 8 bases and J by 3 bases, 12 bases remained unmatched. Germline CDR1 LGHDT, CDR2 YNNKEL (reference sequence). For the CDR3, the DNA is TGTGCCAGCTCACGGACTAGCCAAGTTTACTACGAGCAGTACTTC. Residues: CASSRTSQVYYEQYF.

This clonotype was recorded many times. This chain uses TRBV7-9 with TRBJ1-5; no reliable D call. CDR3 length: 13 residues. V lost 4 bases and J lost 7, with 11 bases in between. In germline, CDR1 is SEHNR, CDR2 FQNEAQ (reference sequence). The CDR3 bases are TGTGCCAGCAGCTCATGGCTAGAGCAGCCCCAGCATTTT. Residues: CASSSWLEQPQHF.

This rearrangement joins TRBV2 to TRBJ1-1; no clear D gene. Germline-derived CDR1 and CDR2 are SNHLY and FYNNEI. This CDR3 region has 11 residues. Between the trimmed V and J ends, which lost 6 bases and 7 bases, there was a span of 9 bases. The CDR3 loop reads CASRSTNEAFF. The CDR3 region has the DNA TGTGCCAGCAGATCAACTAATGAAGCTTTCTTT.

The V gene is TRBV6-5, the J gene TRBJ1-5; D possibly corresponds to TRBD1 (5 bases). V dropped 8 bases and J dropped 5 bases, with 16 bases sitting between them. The CDR3 contains 14 residues. Germline V gene sequence: CDR1 MNHEY, CDR2 SVGAGI. CDR3 coding DNA: TGTGCCAGCTCTATTGCGGGGGGGGATCAGCCCCAGCATTTT. This codes for CASSIAGGDQPQHF.

The chain is built from TRBV10-3 and TRBJ2-1, with 7 bases identical to TRBD1. Germline values: CDR1 ENHRY, CDR2 SYGVKD. The length of the CDR3 is 13 residues. With V trimmed by 7 bases and J by 9 bases, 9 bases remained unmatched. CDR3 DNA sequence: TGTGCCATCAACCCGACAGGGAGCGGTGAGCAGTTCTTC. It is translated as CAINPTGSGEQFF.

This chain uses TRBV7-3 with TRBJ2-3; D uncertain. Trimming removed 6 bases at V and 8 bases at J, with 12 bases between. This CDR3 has 12 amino acids. Germline loops: CDR1 SGHTA, CDR2 FQGTGA. The CDR3 DNA reads TGTGCCAGCAGTAAGGACGATTCTACGCAGTATTTT. Its translation: CASSKDDSTQYF.

This clonotype was recorded at least ten times. The J gene is TRBJ1-6, the V gene TRBV7-9; D gene uncertain. This CDR3 has 16 amino acids. The ends were cut back, 2 bases at V and 4 bases at J, with 12 bases in the middle. Germline lookup yields CDR1 SEHNR and CDR2 FQNEAQ (reference sequence). The DNA of the CDR3 is TGTGCCAGCAGCTTATACACGGACGTGTATAATTCACCCCTCCACTTT. Amino acid sequence: CASSLYTDVYNSPLHF. The full variable domain, its missing parts supplied by reference TRBV7-9 and TRBJ1-6, is DTGVSQNPRHKITKRGQNVTFRCDPISEHNRLYWYRQTLGQGPEFLTYFQNEAQLEKSRLLSDRFSAERPKGSFSTLEIQRTEQGDSAMYLCASSLYTDVYNSPLHFGNGTRLTVT.

V usage is TRBV2 and J usage is TRBJ2-3; D not certain. Looked up from germline, CDR1 is SNHLY and CDR2 is FYNNEI. V was trimmed by 1 base and J by 2 bases, leaving 10 bases between them. There are 15 residues in the CDR3. The CDR3 sequence is CASSEGAGLTDTQYF. CDR3 nucleotides: TGTGCCAGCAGTGAAGGTGCCGGTCTCACAGATACGCAGTATTTT.